A selection of T cell receptor beta chains follows, all from one sample in a study of blood T cell repertoires in COVID-19. The data were produced by immunoSEQ multiplex PCR, yet TCRdb's version contains in-frame clones alone and is incomplete. The sample holds 70,000 to 100,000 clones, approximately 82% seen once. Sequencing was done on a sample of peripheral blood. These TCRs come from a man in his fifties with active or convalescent COVID-19. Each CDR3 is given with its conserved first and last residue. Fields, in order: CDR3 DNA, CDR3 protein, J gene, D gene, clone size, V gene. The D gene is left open where the match is weak. Size is omitted from some rows. Given values are once, few, many or a class for expanded clones.

TGCGCCAGCAGCCAAGTCAACTCCTTACCCACTGAAGCTTTCTTT | CASSQVNSLPTEAFF | TRBJ1-1 | . | . | TRBV4-1
TGTGCCAGCAGCTTATTAGGGACAGGCCAAGAGACCCAGTACTTC | CASSLLGTGQETQYF | TRBJ2-5 | TRBD1 | . | TRBV7-9
TGTGCCATCAGGCCAGGGGTTGGGGATCAGCCCCAGCATTTT | CAIRPGVGDQPQHF | TRBJ1-5 | . | . | TRBV10-3
TGTGCCAGCAGCTGGCAAGGGGCCCTCGGGAACATTCAGTACTTC | CASSWQGALGNIQYF | TRBJ2-4 | . | once | TRBV5-6
TGTGCCAGCAGTGAAGCCGGCTGGGTCGCGGCCGTTCAGCCCCAGCATTTT | CASSEAGWVAAVQPQHF | TRBJ1-5 | . | . | TRBV6-1
TGTGCCAGCAGTTACGTGGCAGAGACCCAGTACTTC | CASSYVAETQYF | TRBJ2-5 | . | . | TRBV6-2/TRBV6-3
TGTGCCAGCAGTACCGGGGGGGATTCACCCCTCCACTTT | CASSTGGDSPLHF | TRBJ1-6 | . | . | TRBV12-3/TRBV12-4
TGTGCCAGCAGCTCCGGACAGGGATTTGATACGCAGTATTTT | CASSSGQGFDTQYF | TRBJ2-3 | TRBD1 | . | TRBV7-9
TGTGCCAGGAAGAACGGTAACTATGGCTACACCTTC | CARKNGNYGYTF | TRBJ1-2 | . | . | TRBV2
TGTGCCAGCATCCCTTTACAGGGGCTGAACTACGAGCAGTACTTC | CASIPLQGLNYEQYF | TRBJ2-7 | TRBD1 | once | TRBV28
TGTGCCAGCTCCCAGTCGCGATGGACTAACACCGGGGAGCTGTTTTTT | CASSQSRWTNTGELFF | TRBJ2-2 | . | . | TRBV14
TGTGCCAGCAGCTTAGGGCCTCGGGACGAGCAGTACTTC | CASSLGPRDEQYF | TRBJ2-7 | . | . | TRBV7-2
TGTGCCAGTAGTATTATGGGAGAACAGCCCCAGCATTTT | CASSIMGEQPQHF | TRBJ1-5 | . | . | TRBV19
TGTGCCAGCAGCACCGCGAGCCATAATTCACCCCTCCACTTT | CASSTASHNSPLHF | TRBJ1-6 | . | . | TRBV28
TGTGCCACCAGCAGAGATCCCGGGGATAATGAAAAACTGTTTTTT | CATSRDPGDNEKLFF | TRBJ1-4 | . | . | TRBV15
TGTGCCAGCAGCCAAGAAATCGACAATGAGCAGTTCTTC | CASSQEIDNEQFF | TRBJ2-1 | . | once | TRBV3-1/TRBV3-2
TGTGCCAGCAGCTGGCAATCTCCGGGACAGCTCACCGGGGAGCTGTTTTTT | CASSWQSPGQLTGELFF | TRBJ2-2 | TRBD1 | few | TRBV5-5
TGTGCCAGTAGTATGGACAGGGCCGGGGCCAACGTCCTGACTTTC | CASSMDRAGANVLTF | TRBJ2-6 | TRBD1 | . | TRBV19
TGTGCCAGCACCGGGGAGGGCGGGCAAGAGGTTTACACTGAAGCTTTCTTT | CASTGEGGQEVYTEAFF | TRBJ1-1 | . | . | TRBV28
TGCGCCAGCAGCTACGGACAGACCCAAGAGACCCAGTACTTC | CASSYGQTQETQYF | TRBJ2-5 | . | . | TRBV5-1
TGTGCCAGTAGTTCCCCTGTGAATGAAAAACTGTTTTTT | CASSSPVNEKLFF | TRBJ1-4 | . | . | TRBV19
TGTGCCAGCATAACAGGGGAAGACATTCAGTACTTC | CASITGEDIQYF | TRBJ2-4 | TRBD1 | . | TRBV6-5
TGCGCCAGCAGCGAGGGACTAGCGGGGAACAATGAGCAGTTCTTC | CASSEGLAGNNEQFF | TRBJ2-1 | TRBD2 | . | TRBV5-1
TGCGCCAGCAGCAAAACCGGGACAGGTGGGGAAAAACTGTTTTTT | CASSKTGTGGEKLFF | TRBJ1-4 | TRBD1 | . | TRBV10-1
TGTGCCAGCAACCGGGGGGGCTCGAATGAGCAGTTCTTC | CASNRGGSNEQFF | TRBJ2-1 | TRBD2 | . | TRBV6-5
TGTGCCAGCAGCCCAGACAGGGCAAACACTGAAGCTTTCTTT | CASSPDRANTEAFF | TRBJ1-1 | TRBD1 | . | TRBV3-1/TRBV3-2
TGTGCCAGCAGTAGTGACAGGGTCAATTCACCCCTCCACTTT | CASSSDRVNSPLHF | TRBJ1-6 | TRBD1 | . | TRBV2
TGTGCCAGCAGCCCAGACGCCGGGACAACTAACTATGGCTACACCTTC | CASSPDAGTTNYGYTF | TRBJ1-2 | . | . | TRBV7-6
TGTGCCAGCAGCGTAGACAGCGGGGGGACTACGAGCTCCTACGAGCAGTACTTC | CASSVDSGGTTSSYEQYF | TRBJ2-7 | TRBD2 | once | TRBV9
TGTGCCATCAGTGGGGAGGGTGGCTACACCTTC | CAISGEGGYTF | TRBJ1-2 | . | . | TRBV10-3
TGTGCCAGCAGCCAAGATATAGGCTTGTTAACAGGAACCGGGGAGCTGTTTTTT | CASSQDIGLLTGTGELFF | TRBJ2-2 | . | . | TRBV14
TGCAGTGCTAGTTACGGGACACTCGCCTACGAGCAGTACTTC | CSASYGTLAYEQYF | TRBJ2-7 | . | . | TRBV20-1
TGTGCCATCAGTGGCGACTCTGGAAACACCATATATTTT | CAISGDSGNTIYF | TRBJ1-3 | . | . | TRBV10-3
TGTGCCAGCAGCTTAGACTACTCCACAGATACGCAGTATTTT | CASSLDYSTDTQYF | TRBJ2-3 | . | . | TRBV7-2
TGTGCCAGCAGCTTGGCGGGGGTAGCTTTCTTT | CASSLAGVAFF | TRBJ1-1 | . | . | TRBV5-6
TGTGCCAGCAGTGTCACAGGGTTCGGCAATGAGCAGTTCTTC | CASSVTGFGNEQFF | TRBJ2-1 | . | . | TRBV25-1
TGTACGGTCGGGTTCTTTGGAAACACCATATATTTT | CTVGFFGNTIYF | TRBJ1-3 | . | . | TRBV19
TGCGCCAGCAGCCTTGACAAGATCTATGGCTACACCTTC | CASSLDKIYGYTF | TRBJ1-2 | . | . | TRBV5-1
TGTGCCAGCAGCTTAGATCCAAGCAGGGCCGACACCGGGGAGCTGTTTTTT | CASSLDPSRADTGELFF | TRBJ2-2 | . | . | TRBV11-3
TGTGCCACCAGCAGAGATATAGCGGGGGGTCGCACAGATACGCAGTATTTT | CATSRDIAGGRTDTQYF | TRBJ2-3 | TRBD2 | . | TRBV15
TGTGCCAGCAAAGACAGGGGGCGGTCGGGCGATGGCTACACCTTC | CASKDRGRSGDGYTF | TRBJ1-2 | TRBD1 | once | TRBV19
TGTGCCAGCGGGACAGGGGGTGGGGAGACCCAGTACTTC | CASGTGGGETQYF | TRBJ2-5 | TRBD1 | . | TRBV7-2
TGCAGCGTTGGAGTCCTTGGCACCGGGGAGCTGTTTTTT | CSVGVLGTGELFF | TRBJ2-2 | . | . | TRBV29-1
TGTGCCAGCAGTACCCAGGGGGGGAACACTGAAGCTTTCTTT | CASSTQGGNTEAFF | TRBJ1-1 | TRBD1 | . | TRBV7-9
TGTGCCAGTAGTAGGGACCGGACAGGGAACAATGAGCAGTTCTTC | CASSRDRTGNNEQFF | TRBJ2-1 | TRBD1 | . | TRBV19
TGTGCCAGCAGCCTACGAATGGGGCGGGGGACAGATACGCAGTATTTT | CASSLRMGRGTDTQYF | TRBJ2-3 | TRBD2 | . | TRBV7-7
TGCGCCAGCAGCAAATTACAAGAGACCCAGTACTTC | CASSKLQETQYF | TRBJ2-5 | . | . | TRBV5-1
TGTGCCACCAGTGAAGCAGGGACCGGGGAGCTGTTTTTT | CATSEAGTGELFF | TRBJ2-2 | . | . | TRBV24-1
TGTGCCAGTATGCTGTTAGCGGGAGATAACACCGGGGAGCTGTTTTTT | CASMLLAGDNTGELFF | TRBJ2-2 | TRBD2 | . | TRBV19
TGTGCCAGCAGCCAACTAACTACAGGGGATAACATTCAGTACTTC | CASSQLTTGDNIQYF | TRBJ2-4 | TRBD1 | once | TRBV3-1/TRBV3-2
TGTGCCAGCGAGGAGCGTTCGAACACCGGGGAGCTGTTTTTT | CASEERSNTGELFF | TRBJ2-2 | . | . | TRBV19
TGTGCCAGCTCCCTTGGGGGCTTTCAAGAGACCCAGTACTTC | CASSLGGFQETQYF | TRBJ2-5 | . | . | TRBV27
TGTGCCAGCAGCTTAGAGGGGGGTTATGAGCAGTTCTTC | CASSLEGGYEQFF | TRBJ2-1 | . | . | TRBV11-3
TGTGCCACGTACAGGAACTATGGCTACACCTTC | CATYRNYGYTF | TRBJ1-2 | . | . | TRBV2